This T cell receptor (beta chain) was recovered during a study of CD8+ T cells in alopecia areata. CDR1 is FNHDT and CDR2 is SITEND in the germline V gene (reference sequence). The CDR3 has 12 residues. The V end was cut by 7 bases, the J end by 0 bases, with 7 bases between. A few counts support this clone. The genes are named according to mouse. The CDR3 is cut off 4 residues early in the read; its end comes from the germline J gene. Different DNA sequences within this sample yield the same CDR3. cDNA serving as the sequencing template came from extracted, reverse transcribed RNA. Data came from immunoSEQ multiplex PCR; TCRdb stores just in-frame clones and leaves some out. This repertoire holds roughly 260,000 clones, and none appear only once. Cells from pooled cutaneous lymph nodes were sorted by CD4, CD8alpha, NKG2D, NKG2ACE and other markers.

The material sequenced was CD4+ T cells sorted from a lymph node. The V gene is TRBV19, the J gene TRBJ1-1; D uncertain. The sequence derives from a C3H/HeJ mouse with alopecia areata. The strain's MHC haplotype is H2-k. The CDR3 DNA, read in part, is TGTGCCAGCTCGAGGGCAAACACA. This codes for CASSRANT. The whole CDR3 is CASSRANTEVFF. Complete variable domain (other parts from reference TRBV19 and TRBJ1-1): GGIITQTPKFLIGQEGQKLTLKCQQNFNHDTMYWYRQDSGKGLRLIYYSITENDLQKGDLSEGYDASREKKSSFSLTVTSAQKNEMAVFLCASSRANTEVFFGKGTRLTVV.